Listed here are 9 T cell receptor beta chains from one sample, sequenced in a study of patients and donors after allogeneic stem cell transplantation. Each CDR3 protein is one row after TCRdb ran MiXCR on the RT-PCR reads. The sample holds about 960,000 distinct CDR3 sequences; roughly 18% are singletons and the top ten take around 6%. The sample consisted of blood, either unsorted or a sorted T cell fraction (not recorded which). The receptors originated from a human donor who was either an allogeneic HSCT recipient or a stem cell or donor lymphocyte infusion donor (not recorded which). It is not recorded whose cells these are; they may come from a transplant donor.

The chain links TRBV7-2 to TRBJ1-4; 9 positions match TRBD1. The CDR3 length is 16 residues. The V gene end was trimmed by 1 base and the J gene end by 4 bases; junction bases not matched to a gene: 4. The germline gives CDR1 SGHTA, CDR2 FQGNSA. CDR3 region: CASSLGGTGLNEKLFF. CDR3 sequence (DNA): TGTGCCAGCAGCTTAGGAGGGACAGGGCTTAATGAAAAACTGTTTTTT.

The rearrangement links TRBV29-1 to TRBJ2-7; maybe TRBD2 (6 bases). CDR1 SQVTM and CDR2 ANQGSEA come from the germline V gene. The CDR3 length is 12 residues. Trimming cost V 5 bases and J 3 bases, with 11 bases left between them. This CDR3 is CSVLAGNYEQYF. The CDR3 DNA is TGCAGCGTTTTGGCGGGAAACTACGAGCAGTACTTC.

The sample holds a few counts of this clonotype. V gene TRBV20-1 combines with J gene TRBJ1-5; 7 nucleotides match TRBD1. The CDR3 consists of 15 residues. Trimming removed 0 bases from V and 4 bases from J; junction bases left unmatched: 6. The germline gives CDR1 DFQATT, CDR2 SNEGSKA (reference sequence). The CDR3 coding sequence is TGCAGTGCTAGAGACCTCCGGGACAGTAATCAGCCCCAGCATTTT. Its translation: CSARDLRDSNQPQHF.

This clonotype was observed at least ten times. This sequence joins TRBV5-1 and TRBJ2-3, with 10 positions matching TRBD2. The ends lost 2 bases at V and 2 bases at J; junction bases unmatched: 5. This CDR3 is 16 amino acids long. Germline V gives CDR1 SGHRS, CDR2 YFSETQ. The CDR3 protein is CASSLRAGGFTDTQYF. CDR3 nucleotide sequence: TGCGCCAGCAGCTTACGAGCGGGAGGGTTCACAGATACGCAGTATTTT.

The V call is TRBV11-3, the J call TRBJ1-1; perhaps TRBD1 as D (5 bases). Germline-derived CDR1 and CDR2 are SGHNT and YENEEA. The CDR3 has 14 residues. The germline V and J ends were trimmed by 5 bases and 0 bases, with 10 bases remaining between them. The CDR3 region is CASSARDLNTEAFF. In DNA, the CDR3 is TGTGCCAGCAGCGCTCGGGACCTGAACACTGAAGCTTTCTTT.

This clonotype was seen a few times. The genes are TRBV10-3 and TRBJ2-2; TRBD1 aligns across 7 bases. CDR1 and CDR2 (germline): ENHRY, SYGVKD. The CDR3 contains 16 residues. V shed 6 bases, J shed 0 bases, and the junction held 7 bases outside the gene matches. CDR3 coding DNA: TGTGCCATCAGGAAAGGGACAGACACGAACACCGGGGAGCTGTTTTTT. Its protein is CAIRKGTDTNTGELFF.

This clonotype turned up a few times. CDR3 region: CATSDLEGASTDTQYF. The CDR3 DNA is TGTGCCACCAGTGATTTGGAGGGAGCAAGCACAGATACGCAGTATTTT. V is TRBV24-1 and J is TRBJ2-3, with TRBD2 as a possible D gene (5 bases). Germline V CDR1 and CDR2: KGHDR, SFDVKD. The V gene lost 0 bases and the J gene lost 0 bases, with 9 bases spanning the gap. The CDR3 consists of 16 residues.

The gene calls are TRBV5-1 and TRBJ1-1; D unclear. Germline V CDR1 and CDR2: SGHRS, YFSETQ. The CDR3 totals 15 residues. Trimming pared 1 base from V and 1 base from J, leaving 11 bases between. The CDR3 region has the DNA TGCGCCAGCAGCTTGTTCTGGGTAAAGAACACTGAAGCTTTCTTT. As protein: CASSLFWVKNTEAFF.

V usage is TRBV27 and J usage is TRBJ2-1, with 7 bases that match TRBD2. Trimming took 2 bases from V and 0 from J; bases not matched to a gene: 10. Germline loops: CDR1 MNHEY, CDR2 SMNVEV (reference sequence). This CDR3 is 18 amino acids long. The CDR3 loop is CASSLLGASGVSYNEQFF. The CDR3 DNA follows: TGTGCCAGCAGTTTACTCGGAGCTAGCGGCGTCTCCTACAATGAGCAGTTCTTC.